The rows below give T cell receptor beta chains drawn from one sample of a study of shared clonotypes between healthy human individuals. Generated by immunoSEQ multiplex PCR, the TCRdb table keeps only in-frame clones and is missing some. The sample comprises approximately 2.4 million clones, approximately 96% of which are singletons, and more than 0.1% rests with the top ten. Sequenced input: naive CD4+ T cells sorted from blood. The source of these receptors is a man aged 18 to 29 in good health. CDR3s include the opening cysteine and the closing phenylalanine or tryptophan.

V gene	CDR3 protein
TRBV5-1	CASMTGGGSGELFF
TRBV10-3	CAISKTEGTGELFF
TRBV19	CASSIQTGGRTEAFF
TRBV30	CAWSQGQGQQPQHF
TRBV25-1	CASRADTIYEQFF
TRBV2	CASSDRLYNEQFF
TRBV7-2	CASSIDRDQSNYGYTF
TRBV11-2	CASSPKGTRDEQFF
TRBV5-4	CASSSPGDGADTQYF
TRBV5-4	CASSLAGTEVEYF
TRBV20-1	CSAMTGNIQYF
TRBV19	CASRSSPGIGGYTF
TRBV7-9	CASSRTRGTGNTIYF
TRBV4-3	CASSQEGGYEQYF
TRBV6-5	CASSNLGIEVPGYTF
TRBV11-3	CASSLGGHRLNTEAFF
TRBV7-2	CASSLWGYQETQYF
TRBV27	CASSGLAGYNEQFF
TRBV5-4	CASSYRGTGYGYTF
TRBV5-4	CASSLGGTGPGNTIYF
TRBV19	CASSIDPGIEAFF
TRBV7-9	CASSFGQTYEQYF
TRBV7-2	CASSRDRVVPDTQYF
TRBV12-5	CASGWRGSNEQYF
TRBV5-6	CASSSKRTGDTYEQYF
TRBV29-1	CSVEGANGNTIYF
TRBV5-1	CASSEGQAVYGYTF
TRBV2	CASSEETGSGPQHF
TRBV10-3	CAISESPGTGEAEAFF
TRBV10-2	CASTFEGARNEKLFF
TRBV19	CASRGIPGGNQPQHF
TRBV28	CASRPTGARGTQYF
TRBV9	CASSPRAGGPNTEAFF
TRBV10-3	CAISDNRGLGDEQFF
TRBV5-1	CASSLRTGGRSGANVLTF
TRBV11-2	CASSLIRTGVSGNTIYF
TRBV20-1	CSARYHVLTF
TRBV28	CASSTRDNVFYGYTF
TRBV9	CASSSRTGWANEQYF
TRBV10-3	CAISESAKETQYF
TRBV6-1	CASSESWGTGFGIPDTQYF
TRBV7-2	CASSDTGTPTQYF
TRBV4-1	CASSQGDITDTQYF
TRBV30	CAWRDGYSNQPQHF
TRBV11-1	CASSPSLGTGGPGELFF
TRBV7-2	CASSLREGNRGYTF
TRBV7-2	CASSLAGTSGPYEQYF
TRBV30	CAWGRRDEQYF
TRBV5-1	CASSLTFTGDGANVLTF
TRBV11-2	CASSSHGAGGLYNEQFF
TRBV6-5	CASSPARGTTHF
TRBV2	CASSDEGLTEAFF
TRBV7-2	CASSLVSGTAGPAPLHF
TRBV19	CASSMADKANYGYTF
TRBV6-1	CATGTGGALYGYTF